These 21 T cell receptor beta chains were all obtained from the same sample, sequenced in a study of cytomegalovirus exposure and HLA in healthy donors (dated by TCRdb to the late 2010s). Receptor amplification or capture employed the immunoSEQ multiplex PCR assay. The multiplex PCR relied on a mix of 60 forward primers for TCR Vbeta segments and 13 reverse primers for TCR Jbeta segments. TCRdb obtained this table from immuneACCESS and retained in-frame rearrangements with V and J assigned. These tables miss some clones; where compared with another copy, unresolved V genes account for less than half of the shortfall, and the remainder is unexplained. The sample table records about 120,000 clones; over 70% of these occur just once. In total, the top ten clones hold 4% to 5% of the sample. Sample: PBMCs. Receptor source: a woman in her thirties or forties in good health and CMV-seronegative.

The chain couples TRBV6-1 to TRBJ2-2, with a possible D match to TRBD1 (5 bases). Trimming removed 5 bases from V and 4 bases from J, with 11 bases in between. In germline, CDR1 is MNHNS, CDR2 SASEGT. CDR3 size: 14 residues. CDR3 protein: CASSIDSFTGELFF. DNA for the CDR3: TGTGCCAGCAGTATAGACAGCTTCACCGGGGAGCTGTTTTTT.

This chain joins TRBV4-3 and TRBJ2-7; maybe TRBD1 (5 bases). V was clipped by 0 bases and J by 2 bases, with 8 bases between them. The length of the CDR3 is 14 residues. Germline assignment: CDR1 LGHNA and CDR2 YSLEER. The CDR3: CASSQEGRTYEQYF. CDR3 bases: TGCGCCAGCAGCCAAGAGGGGCGAACCTACGAGCAGTACTTC.

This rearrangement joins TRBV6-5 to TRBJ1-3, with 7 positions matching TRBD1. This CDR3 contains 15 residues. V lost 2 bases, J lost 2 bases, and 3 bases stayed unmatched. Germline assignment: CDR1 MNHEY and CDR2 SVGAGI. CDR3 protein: CASSYGTAPGNTIYF. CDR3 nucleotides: TGTGCCAGCAGTTACGGGACAGCTCCTGGAAACACCATATATTTT.

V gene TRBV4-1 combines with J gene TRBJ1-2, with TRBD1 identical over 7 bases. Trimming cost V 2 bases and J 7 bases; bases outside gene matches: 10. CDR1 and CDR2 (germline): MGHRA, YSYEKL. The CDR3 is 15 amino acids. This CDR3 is CASSQPTRGTAGYTF. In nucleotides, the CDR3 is TGCGCCAGCAGCCAACCGACGAGGGGGACAGCTGGCTACACCTTC.

The CDR3 region has the DNA TGCAGCGTGAAACCGTGGGGAGGAGCGGAGACCCAGTACTTC. Translation: CSVKPWGGAETQYF. This chain uses TRBV29-1 with TRBJ2-5; D perhaps matches TRBD2 (6 bases). This CDR3 is built from 14 residues. The germline V gene encodes CDR1 SQVTM and CDR2 ANQGSEA. The ends were cut back, 6 bases at V and 5 bases at J, with 19 bases in the middle.

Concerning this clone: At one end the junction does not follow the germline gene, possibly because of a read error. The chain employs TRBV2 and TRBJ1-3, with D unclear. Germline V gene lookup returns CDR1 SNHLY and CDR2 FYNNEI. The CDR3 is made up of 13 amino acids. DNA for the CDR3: TGTGCCATCAGTAGTGGCGGAGGAAACACCATATATTTT. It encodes CAISSGGGNTIYF.

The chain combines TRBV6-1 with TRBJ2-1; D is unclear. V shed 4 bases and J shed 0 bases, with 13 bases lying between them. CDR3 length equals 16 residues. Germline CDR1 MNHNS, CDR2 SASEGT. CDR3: CASSGWRGRSYNEQFF. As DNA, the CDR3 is TGTGCCAGCAGTGGTTGGCGCGGCCGCTCCTACAATGAGCAGTTCTTC.

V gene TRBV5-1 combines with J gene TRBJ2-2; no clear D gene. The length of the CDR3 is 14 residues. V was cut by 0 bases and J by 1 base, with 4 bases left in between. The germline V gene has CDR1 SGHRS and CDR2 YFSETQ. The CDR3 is CASSLAENTGELFF. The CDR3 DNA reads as TGCGCCAGCAGCTTGGCAGAGAACACCGGGGAGCTGTTTTTT.

The CDR3 DNA sequence: TGCGCCAGCAGACAAGAGACTAGCGGGAGGGCCGGGTCTCTGTTTTTT. This gives the protein CASRQETSGRAGSLFF. This chain uses TRBV10-2 with TRBJ2-2, with TRBD2 identical over 14 bases. Germline assignment: CDR1 WSHSY and CDR2 SAAADI. The V and J ends lost 6 bases and 14 bases, in that order; junction bases with no gene match: 14. CDR3 length: 16 residues.

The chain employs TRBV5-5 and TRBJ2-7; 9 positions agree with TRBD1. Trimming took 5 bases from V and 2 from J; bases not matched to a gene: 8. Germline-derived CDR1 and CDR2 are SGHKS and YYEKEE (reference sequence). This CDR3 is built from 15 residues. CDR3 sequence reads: CASSPGTGSAYEQYF. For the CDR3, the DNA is TGTGCCAGCAGTCCCGGGACAGGGTCGGCCTACGAGCAGTACTTC.

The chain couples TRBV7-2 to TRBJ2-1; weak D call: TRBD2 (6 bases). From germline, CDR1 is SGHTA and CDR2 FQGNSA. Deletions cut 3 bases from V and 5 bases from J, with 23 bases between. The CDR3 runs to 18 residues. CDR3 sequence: CASSLASSSGPTNNEQFF. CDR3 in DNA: TGTGCCAGCAGCTTGGCCTCTTCAAGCGGGCCGACAAACAATGAGCAGTTCTTC.

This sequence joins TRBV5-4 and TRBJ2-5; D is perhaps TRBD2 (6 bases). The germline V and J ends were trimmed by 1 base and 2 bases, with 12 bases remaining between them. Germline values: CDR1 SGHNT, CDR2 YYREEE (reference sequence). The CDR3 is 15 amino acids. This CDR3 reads CASSLQGGGQETQYF. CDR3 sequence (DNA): TGTGCCAGCAGCTTGCAGGGAGGAGGGCAAGAGACCCAGTACTTC.

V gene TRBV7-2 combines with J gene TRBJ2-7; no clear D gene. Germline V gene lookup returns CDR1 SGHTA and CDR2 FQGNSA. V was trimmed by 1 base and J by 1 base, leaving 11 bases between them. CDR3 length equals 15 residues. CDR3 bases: TGTGCCAGCAGCTTAGATCCCCAGAGGTCCTACGAGCAGTACTTC. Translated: CASSLDPQRSYEQYF.

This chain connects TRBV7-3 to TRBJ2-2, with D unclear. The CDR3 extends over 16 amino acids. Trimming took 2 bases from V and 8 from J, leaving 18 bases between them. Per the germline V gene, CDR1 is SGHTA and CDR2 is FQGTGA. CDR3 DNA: TGTGCCAGCAGCTTATTGGGCTACCAGATACCAGGGGAGCTGTTTTTT. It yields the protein CASSLLGYQIPGELFF.

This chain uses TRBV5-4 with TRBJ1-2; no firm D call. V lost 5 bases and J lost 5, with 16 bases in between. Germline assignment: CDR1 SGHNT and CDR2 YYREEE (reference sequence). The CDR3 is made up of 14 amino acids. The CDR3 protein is CASRSPGILYGYTF. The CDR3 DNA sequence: TGTGCCAGCAGATCCCCAGGAATTTTGTATGGCTACACCTTC.

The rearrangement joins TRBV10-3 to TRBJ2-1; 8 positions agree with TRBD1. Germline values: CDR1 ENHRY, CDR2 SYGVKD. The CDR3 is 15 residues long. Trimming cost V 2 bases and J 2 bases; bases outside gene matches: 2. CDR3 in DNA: TGTGCCATCAGTGAGCGGACAGGGACCTACAATGAGCAGTTCTTC. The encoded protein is CAISERTGTYNEQFF.

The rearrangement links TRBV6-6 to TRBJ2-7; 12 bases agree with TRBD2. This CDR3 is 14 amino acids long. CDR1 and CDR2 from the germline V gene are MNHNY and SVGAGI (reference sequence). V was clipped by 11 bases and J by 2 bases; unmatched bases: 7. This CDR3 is CAASWTSGAYEQYF. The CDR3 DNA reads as TGTGCCGCTAGTTGGACTAGCGGGGCCTACGAGCAGTACTTC.

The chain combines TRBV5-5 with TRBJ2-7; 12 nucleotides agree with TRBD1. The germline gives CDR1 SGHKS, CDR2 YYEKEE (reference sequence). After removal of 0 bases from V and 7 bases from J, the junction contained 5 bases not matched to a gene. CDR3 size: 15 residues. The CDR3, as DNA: TGTGCCAGCAGCTTGGGGGGACAGGGGGCAGAGGAGCAGTACTTC. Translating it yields CASSLGGQGAEEQYF.

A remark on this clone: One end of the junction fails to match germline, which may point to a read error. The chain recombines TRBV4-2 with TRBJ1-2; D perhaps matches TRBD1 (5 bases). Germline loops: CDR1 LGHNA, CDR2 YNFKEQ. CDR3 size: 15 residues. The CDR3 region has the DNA TGTGCCAGCAGCCAGGGGCAGGGCCAGAACTATGGCTATACCTTC. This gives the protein CASSQGQGQNYGYTF.

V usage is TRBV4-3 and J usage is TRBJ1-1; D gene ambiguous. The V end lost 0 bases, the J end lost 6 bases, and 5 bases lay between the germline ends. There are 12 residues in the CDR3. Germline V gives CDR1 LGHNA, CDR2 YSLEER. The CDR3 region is CASSQDGSEAFF. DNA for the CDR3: TGCGCCAGCAGCCAAGACGGTTCTGAAGCTTTCTTT.

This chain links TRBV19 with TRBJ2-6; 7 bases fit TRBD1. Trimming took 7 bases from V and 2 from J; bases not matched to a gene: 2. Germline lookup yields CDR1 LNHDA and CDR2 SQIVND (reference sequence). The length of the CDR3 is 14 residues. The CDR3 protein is CASTTGPGANVLTF. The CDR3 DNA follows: TGTGCCAGTACGACAGGGCCTGGGGCCAACGTCCTGACTTTC. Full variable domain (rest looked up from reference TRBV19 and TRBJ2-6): DGGITQSPKYLFRKEGQNVTLSCEQNLNHDAMYWYRQDPGQGLRLIYYSQIVNDFQKGDIAEGYSVSREKKESFPLTVTSAQKNPTAFYLCASTTGPGANVLTFGAGSRLTVL.